This T cell receptor (beta chain) was captured in a study of shared clonotypes between healthy human individuals. Comment on this clone: What it binds is unknown.

Study-level points and caveats: Across subsets, estimated richness was generally greater for naive than for memory populations.

Each sample came from a Caucasian adult donor living in Nashville, Tennessee. A split of CD4+ cells into CD45RA+ naive and CD45RA-negative memory subsets was performed. Deep-level assay runs were performed. This table comes from immunoSEQ multiplex PCR, and its TCRdb copy is limited to in-frame clones, with some not included. The profile shows some 1.5 million clones, 96% of them singletons. Between the trimmed V and J ends, which lost 0 bases and 3 bases, there was a span of 10 bases. The CDR3 extends over 14 amino acids. CDR1 is SGDLS and CDR2 is YYNGEE in the germline V gene. This TCR was sampled from a man aged 25-45 years in good health. The sequencing sample was made of naive CD4+ T cells sorted from blood. The subset was: CD45RA+ positively selected. The chain recombines TRBV9 with TRBJ2-7, with D uncertain. CDR3 DNA: TGTGCCAGCAGCGTAGGTCCAGGACGCTACGAGCAGTACTTC. Protein sequence: CASSVGPGRYEQYF.